This TCR beta chain was obtained from a study of blood T cell repertoires in COVID-19. Study-level information: Some COVID-19 samples were acute and others convalescent; all came from the United States, Italy and Spain. The cDNA or gDNA used as material had been derived from T cells, B-cell-depleted T cells, or PBMCs.

Study processing details: From reference gene primer amplification, estimates of nucleated cell counts were derived. Clones were read by immunoSEQ multiplex PCR, and TCRdb kept only the in-frame ones, dropping some. The V and J calls and clone size come from that table; D and trimming were worked out from the DNA. The table includes around 30,000 clones, roughly 90% detected once. Material: peripheral blood. This receptor was taken from a woman aged 40 to 49 with active or convalescent COVID-19.

Written as DNA, the CDR3 is TGTGCCAGCAGCTTGCCGGACAGCATCAATCGGGGCACTGAAGCTTTCTTT. This sequence encodes CASSLPDSINRGTEAFF. This rearrangement joins TRBV5-6 to TRBJ1-1; possible D gene TRBD1, 6 bases. Germline values: CDR1 SGHDT, CDR2 YYEEEE. The V and J ends lost 1 base and 4 bases respectively, with 20 bases between them. The CDR3 length is 17 residues. Full variable domain (outside the CDR3, taken from reference TRBV5-6 and TRBJ1-1): DAGVTQSPTHLIKTRGQQVTLRCSPKSGHDTVSWYQQALGQGPQFIFQYYEEEERQRGNFPDRFSGHQFPNYSSELNVNALLLGDSALYLCASSLPDSINRGTEAFFGQGTRLTVV.